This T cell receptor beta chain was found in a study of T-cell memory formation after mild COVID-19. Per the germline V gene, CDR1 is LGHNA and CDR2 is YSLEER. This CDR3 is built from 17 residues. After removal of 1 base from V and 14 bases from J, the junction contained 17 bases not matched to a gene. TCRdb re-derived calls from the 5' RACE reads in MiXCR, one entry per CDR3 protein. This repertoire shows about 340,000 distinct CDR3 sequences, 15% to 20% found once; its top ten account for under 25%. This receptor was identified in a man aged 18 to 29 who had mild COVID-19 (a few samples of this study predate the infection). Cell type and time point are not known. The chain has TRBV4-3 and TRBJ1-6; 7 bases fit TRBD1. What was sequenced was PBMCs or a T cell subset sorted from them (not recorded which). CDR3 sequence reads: CASSQGTGTAEGRALHF. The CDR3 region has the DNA TGCGCCAGCAGCCAAGGAACCGGGACAGCCGAGGGTAGGGCCCTCCACTTT.